This entry concerns a single TCR beta chain. The sample comes from a study of shared clonotypes between healthy human individuals. The protocol was immunoSEQ multiplex PCR, while the TCRdb copy is restricted to in-frame clones and leaves out a portion. The sample has approximately 980,000 clones, 60% to 85% seen once. The CDR3 consists of 16 residues. Germline loops: CDR1 SGHRS, CDR2 YFSETQ. V was clipped by 2 bases and J by 0 bases, with 13 bases between them. This TCR was recovered from a man younger than 35 in good health. The sample comprised memory CD4+ T cells sorted from blood. Subset denoted: CD45RA-negative fraction. This chain links TRBV5-1 with TRBJ2-3; possibly TRBD1 for D (7 bases). CDR3 region: CASSFWRDRSTDTQYF. In DNA, the CDR3 is TGCGCCAGCAGCTTCTGGCGGGACAGAAGCACAGATACGCAGTATTTT. The variable domain in full, completed from reference TRBV5-1 and TRBJ2-3, reads KAGVTQTPRYLIKTRGQQVTLSCSPISGHRSVSWYQQTPGQGLQFLFEYFSETQRNKGNFPGRFSGRQFSNSRSEMNVSTLELGDSALYLCASSFWRDRSTDTQYFGPGTRLTVL.